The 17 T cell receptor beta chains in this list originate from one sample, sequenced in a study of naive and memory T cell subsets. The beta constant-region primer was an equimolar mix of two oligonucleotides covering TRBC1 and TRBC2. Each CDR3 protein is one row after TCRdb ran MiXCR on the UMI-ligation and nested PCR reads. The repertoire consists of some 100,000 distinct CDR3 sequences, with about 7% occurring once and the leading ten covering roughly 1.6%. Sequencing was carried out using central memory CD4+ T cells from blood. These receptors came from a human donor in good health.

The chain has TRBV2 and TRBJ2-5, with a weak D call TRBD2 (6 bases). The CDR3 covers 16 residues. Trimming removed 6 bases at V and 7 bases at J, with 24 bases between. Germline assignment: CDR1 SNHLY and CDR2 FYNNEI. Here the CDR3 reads CASRTLAAGSGGTQYF. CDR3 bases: TGTGCCAGCAGGACCTTAGCGGCCGGATCGGGCGGGACCCAGTACTTC.

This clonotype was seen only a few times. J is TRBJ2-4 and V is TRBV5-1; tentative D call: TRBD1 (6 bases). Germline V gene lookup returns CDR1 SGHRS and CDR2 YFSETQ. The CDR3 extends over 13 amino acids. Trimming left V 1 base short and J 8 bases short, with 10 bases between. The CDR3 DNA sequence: TGCGCCAGCAGCTTGCAACAGGGTTACATTCAGTACTTC. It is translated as CASSLQQGYIQYF.

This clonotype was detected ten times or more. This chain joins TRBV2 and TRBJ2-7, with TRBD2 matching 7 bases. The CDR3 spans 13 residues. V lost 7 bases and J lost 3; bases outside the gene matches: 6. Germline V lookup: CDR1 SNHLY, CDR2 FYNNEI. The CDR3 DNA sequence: TGTGCCAGCACGAGAGGACTAGTCTACGAGCAGTACTTC. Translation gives CASTRGLVYEQYF.

The CDR3: CASSQMRGAGTEAFF. Here the CDR3 DNA reads TGTGCCAGCAGCCAAATGCGGGGGGCTGGAACTGAAGCTTTCTTT. This chain uses TRBV3-1 with TRBJ1-1; TRBD1 is a possible D gene (6 bases). Germline CDR1 is LGHDT and CDR2 is YNNKEL (reference sequence). The CDR3 has 15 residues. V lost 2 bases and J lost 5, with 15 bases in between.

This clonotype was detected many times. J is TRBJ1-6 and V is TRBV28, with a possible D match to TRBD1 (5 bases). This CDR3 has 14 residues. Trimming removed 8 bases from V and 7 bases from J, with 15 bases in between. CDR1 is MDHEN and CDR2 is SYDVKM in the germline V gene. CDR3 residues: CASRAGRVNSPLHF. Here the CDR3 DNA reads TGTGCCAGCCGAGCAGGGAGGGTGAATTCACCCCTCCACTTT.

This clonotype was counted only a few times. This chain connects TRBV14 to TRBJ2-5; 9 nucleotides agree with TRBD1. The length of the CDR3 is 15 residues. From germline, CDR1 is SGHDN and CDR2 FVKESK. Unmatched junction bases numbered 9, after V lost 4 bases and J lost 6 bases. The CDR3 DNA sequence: TGTGCCAGCAGCCGGGGGACAGGGACTGCGAAGACCCAGTACTTC. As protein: CASSRGTGTAKTQYF.

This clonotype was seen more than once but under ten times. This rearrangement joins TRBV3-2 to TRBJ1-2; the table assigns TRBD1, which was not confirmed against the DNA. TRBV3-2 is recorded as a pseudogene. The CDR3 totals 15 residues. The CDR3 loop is CASSRTALSGYGYTF. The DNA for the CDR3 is TGTGCCAGCAGCCGGACGGCGCTAAGTGGGTATGGCTACACCTTC.

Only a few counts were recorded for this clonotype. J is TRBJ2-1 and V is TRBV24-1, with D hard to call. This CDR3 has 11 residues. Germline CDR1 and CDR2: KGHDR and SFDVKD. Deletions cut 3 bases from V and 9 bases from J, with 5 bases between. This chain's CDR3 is CATSDRGEQFF. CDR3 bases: TGTGCCACCAGTGATCGCGGTGAGCAGTTCTTC.

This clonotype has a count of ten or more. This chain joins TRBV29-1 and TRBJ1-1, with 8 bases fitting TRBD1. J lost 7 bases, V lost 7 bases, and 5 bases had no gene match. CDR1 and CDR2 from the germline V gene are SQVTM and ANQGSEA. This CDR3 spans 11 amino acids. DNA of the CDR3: TGCAGCGATACAGGGGGGTATGAAGCTTTCTTT. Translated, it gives CSDTGGYEAFF.

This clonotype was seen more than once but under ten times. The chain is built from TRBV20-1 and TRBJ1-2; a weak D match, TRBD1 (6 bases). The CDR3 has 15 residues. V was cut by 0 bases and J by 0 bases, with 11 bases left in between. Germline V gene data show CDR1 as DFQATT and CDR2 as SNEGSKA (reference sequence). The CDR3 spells CSARDFRTANYGYTF. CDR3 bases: TGCAGTGCTAGAGATTTTAGGACAGCTAACTATGGCTACACCTTC.

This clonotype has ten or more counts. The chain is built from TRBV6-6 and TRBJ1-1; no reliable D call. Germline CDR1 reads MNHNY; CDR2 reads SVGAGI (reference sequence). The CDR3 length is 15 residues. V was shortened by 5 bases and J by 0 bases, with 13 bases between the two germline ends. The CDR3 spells CASSQIDIMNTEAFF. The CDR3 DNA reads TGTGCCAGCAGTCAAATTGATATCATGAACACTGAAGCTTTCTTT.

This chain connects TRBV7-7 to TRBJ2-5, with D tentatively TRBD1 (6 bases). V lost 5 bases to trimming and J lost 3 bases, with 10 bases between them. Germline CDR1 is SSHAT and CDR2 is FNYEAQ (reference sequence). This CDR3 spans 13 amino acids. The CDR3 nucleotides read TGTGCCAGCAGCCCAGGACAGAAAGAGACCCAGTACTTC. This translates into CASSPGQKETQYF.

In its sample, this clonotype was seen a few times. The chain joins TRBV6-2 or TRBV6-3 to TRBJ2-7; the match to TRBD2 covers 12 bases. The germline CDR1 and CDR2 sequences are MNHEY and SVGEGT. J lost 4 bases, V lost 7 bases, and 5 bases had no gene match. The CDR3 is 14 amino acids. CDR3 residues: CASTKTSGSYEQYF. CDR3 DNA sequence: TGTGCCAGCACCAAGACTAGCGGGAGTTACGAGCAGTACTTC.

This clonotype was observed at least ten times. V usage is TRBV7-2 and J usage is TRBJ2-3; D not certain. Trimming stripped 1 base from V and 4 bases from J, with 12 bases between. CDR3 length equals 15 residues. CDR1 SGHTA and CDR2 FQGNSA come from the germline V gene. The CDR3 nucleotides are TGTGCCAGCAGCTTAGGAACTCCTATGGCAGATACGCAGTATTTT. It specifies CASSLGTPMADTQYF.

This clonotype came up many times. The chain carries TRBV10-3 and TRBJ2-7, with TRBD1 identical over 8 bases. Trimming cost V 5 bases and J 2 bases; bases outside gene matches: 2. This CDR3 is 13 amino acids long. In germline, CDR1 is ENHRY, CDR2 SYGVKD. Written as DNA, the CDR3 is TGTGCCATCAGTACAGGGGGGACCTACGAGCAGTACTTC. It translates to CAISTGGTYEQYF.

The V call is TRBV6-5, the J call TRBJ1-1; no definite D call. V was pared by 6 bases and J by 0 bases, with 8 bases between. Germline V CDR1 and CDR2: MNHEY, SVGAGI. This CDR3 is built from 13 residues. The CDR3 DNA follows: TGTGCCAGCAGCCCCGAGATGAACACTGAAGCTTTCTTT. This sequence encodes CASSPEMNTEAFF.

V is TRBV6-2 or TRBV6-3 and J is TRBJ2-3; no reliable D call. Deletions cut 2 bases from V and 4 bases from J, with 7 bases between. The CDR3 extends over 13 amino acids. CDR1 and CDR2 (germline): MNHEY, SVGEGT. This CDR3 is CASSYGRPDTQYF. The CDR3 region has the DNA TGTGCCAGCAGTTACGGCAGGCCAGATACGCAGTATTTT.